This TCR beta chain derives from a study of neurological immune-mediated disorders (dated by TCRdb to about 2019). At the level of the whole study: Among the approximately 35 multiple sclerosis patients, relapsing-remitting MS accounted for around 30 and secondary progressive MS accounted for 3. The study compared peripheral blood TCR-beta repertoires of HTLV-I-associated myelopathy (HAM/TSP) patients, multiple sclerosis patients and healthy controls using UMI-based sequencing. Longitudinal samples, technical triplicates and paired sorted CD4+ and CD8+ T-cell subsets, alongside PBMC samples, were included among the roughly 100 TCR-beta libraries. Of the approximately 66 subjects in the cohort, some 14 were HAM/TSP patients, roughly 35 were multiple sclerosis patients, and about 20 were healthy controls.

Libraries from unsorted PBMCs were made from 2 million PBMCs kept in RNAlater at -80 degrees C until RNA extraction. The multiple sclerosis patients were enrolled in a US clinical protocol that used magnetic resonance imaging to evaluate disease progression. Peripheral blood was subjected to Ficoll-Hypaque density gradient centrifugation to isolate PBMCs, which were then cryopreserved in liquid nitrogen. To synthesize cDNA, template-switch 5'RACE was performed with a primer carrying a 10-nucleotide random unique molecular identifier so that each TCR transcript was tagged. Each sequencing run produced over 160 million TCR-beta sequences covering 15-18 subjects. Total RNA was extracted with the RNeasy kit. TCR-beta VDJ regions were amplified with primers for the TCR constant region and the 5'RACE anchor, using the KAPA Real-time Library Amplification kit. Sample indexes and Illumina adaptors were added in a first PCR, and a second PCR then increased library yield. The roughly 650 bp TCR product was size-selected on a 2% E-gel SizeSelection system after Ampure bead purification. Before pooling, library quality was checked on a Bioanalyzer, concentration was measured with Qubit, and libraries were quantified with the Kapa Library Quantification kit. An Illumina HiSeq 2500 was used to sequence the libraries paired-end at 2 x 150 bp. To increase sequence diversity, about 23-32% phiX was spiked into each library pool. The published analysis was carried out like this. The UMI-based MiGEC pipeline processed quality-filtered reads and removed over 80% of raw TCR sequences during error correction. VDJ genes were aligned to IMGT germline references, and each clonotype was defined by a unique CDR3 amino acid sequence together with V-J genes. Clonal expansion, Shannon diversity and CDR3 relatedness were evaluated with VDJtools (CalcPairwiseDistances, ClusterSamples), while phylogenetic trees were built in CLCbio workbench. A clone was classed as expanded if it had 8 or more unique UMIs, a cutoff based on coefficient-of-variation modelling across technical triplicates. Clones were called with MiXCR by TCRdb after fastp trimmed the public reads at Q25, and only in-frame beta chains were retained. All rows with the same CDR3 protein become a single entry with the most common DNA and genes. The V and J calls, along with clone size, are taken from TCRdb and not from the paper's own processing. The sample yields approximately 66,000 distinct CDR3 sequences; 4.5% to 5.5% were counted once. The ten largest clones add up to 5.5% to 8% of the sample.

This clonotype was detected many times. Its cognate antigen has yet to be identified. No per-base quality is available; no much larger clone lies one base away. Study-wide findings and limitations: In a phylogenetic analysis, the repertoires of 18 out of 34 MS patients fell into a single cluster of related CDR3 sequences, pointing to a possible signature at the repertoire level. The MS cluster was not associated with any clinical or MRI features, and the authors stated that larger cohorts are needed. Across subjects, expanded clones never shared an identical CDR3 amino acid sequence, which suggests that the TCR-beta repertoires in every group were private. The highest TCR clonal expansion was observed in HAM/TSP patients, whereas the lowest was observed in MS patients, even when compared with healthy controls.

Spanning cysteine to phenylalanine, the CDR3 consists of 14 amino acids. Only the CDR3 region is kept as DNA, spanning 42 bases read in frame from base 1. CDR1 and CDR2 (SEHNR, FQNEAQ) derive from the germline V gene (reference sequence). Relative to germline, V is 3 bases shorter and J is 5 bases shorter, with 10 bases between their ends. The receptor was isolated from a man aged 25-40 years with multiple sclerosis. The chain employs TRBV7-9 and TRBJ1-4; a tentative D call is TRBD1 (5 bases match). Sequenced sample: PBMCs. For the CDR3, the sequence is CASSLGQGNEKLFF. The DNA reads TGTGCCAGCAGCTTGGGTCAGGGCAATGAAAAACTGTTTTTT.